This TCR beta chain stems from a study of T cell responses to AZD1222 COVID-19 vaccine. Study results and limitations: Donors were chiefly white British, with a greater number of females, and clonal diversity was perhaps underestimated.

Germline loops: CDR1 LNHDA, CDR2 SQIVND (reference sequence). V lost 6 bases and J lost 1; bases outside the gene matches: 7. There are 15 residues in the CDR3. This clone was observed a single time. Antigen specificity is unknown. The same CDR3 can be traced to other DNA sequences in this sample. Libraries were prepared by immunoSEQ multiplex PCR; TCRdb keeps only in-frame clonotypes and omits some of them. The sample holds approximately 60,000 clones, 75% to 90% seen once. The clonotype was recovered from an adult in good health. The sequencing here drew on peripheral blood, taken on day 0 of MenACWY control vaccination. The rearrangement joins TRBV19 to TRBJ1-2, with 8 bases lining up with TRBD1. CDR3: CASRDRDRLNYGYTF. The CDR3 nucleotides read TGTGCCAGTAGGGACAGGGATCGGCTTAACTATGGCTACACCTTC.